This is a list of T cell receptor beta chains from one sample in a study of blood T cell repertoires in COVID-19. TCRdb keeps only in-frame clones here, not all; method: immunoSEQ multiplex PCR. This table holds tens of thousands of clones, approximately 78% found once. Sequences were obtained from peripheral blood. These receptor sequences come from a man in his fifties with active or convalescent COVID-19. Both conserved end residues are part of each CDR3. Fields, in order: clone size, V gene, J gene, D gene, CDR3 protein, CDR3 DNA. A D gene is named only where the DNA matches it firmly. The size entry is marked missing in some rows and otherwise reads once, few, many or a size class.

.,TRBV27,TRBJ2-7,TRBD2,CASSPLAGGAYEQYF,TGTGCCAGCAGTCCCTTAGCGGGGGGAGCGTACGAGCAGTACTTC
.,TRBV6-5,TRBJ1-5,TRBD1,CASSYSSQGGYQPQHF,TGTGCCAGCAGTTACTCGAGCCAGGGGGGATATCAGCCCCAGCATTTT
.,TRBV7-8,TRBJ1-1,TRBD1,CASSLVGTGLEAFF,TGTGCCAGCAGCTTAGTTGGGACAGGGCTTGAAGCTTTCTTT
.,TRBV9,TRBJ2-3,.,CASSVGGLRDTQYF,TGTGCCAGCAGCGTAGGAGGGCTAAGGGATACGCAGTATTTT
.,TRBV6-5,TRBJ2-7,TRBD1,CASSTRTGYEQYF,TGTGCCAGCAGTACCCGGACAGGCTACGAGCAGTACTTC
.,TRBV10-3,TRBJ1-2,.,CAISESTERGTF,TGTGCCATCAGTGAGTCAACGGAGAGAGGGACCTTC
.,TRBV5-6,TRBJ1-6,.,CASSFRGGRGANSPLHF,TGTGCCAGCAGCTTTCGGGGAGGGAGAGGGGCCAATTCACCCCTCCACTTT
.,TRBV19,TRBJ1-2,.,CASTRGENYGYTF,TGTGCCAGTACTCGGGGAGAAAACTATGGCTACACCTTC
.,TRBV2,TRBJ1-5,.,CASNIPESNQPQHF,TGTGCCAGCAATATCCCGGAGAGCAATCAGCCCCAGCATTTT
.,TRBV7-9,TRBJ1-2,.,CASSFVDYGYTF,TGTGCCAGCAGCTTTGTAGACTATGGCTACACCTTC
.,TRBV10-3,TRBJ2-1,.,CAISESGGNNEQFF,TGTGCCATCAGTGAGTCCGGGGGAAACAATGAGCAGTTCTTC
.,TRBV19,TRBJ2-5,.,CASKRKGPLQETQYF,TGTGCCAGTAAAAGGAAGGGGCCGCTCCAAGAGACCCAGTACTTC
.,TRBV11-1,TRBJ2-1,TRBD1,CASSWGFGTGINEQFF,TGTGCCAGCAGCTGGGGTTTTGGGACAGGGATAAATGAGCAGTTCTTC
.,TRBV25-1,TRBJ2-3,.,CASSEWEGRDTQYF,TGTGCCAGCAGTGAATGGGAAGGGAGGGATACGCAGTATTTT
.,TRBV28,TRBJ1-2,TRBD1,CASSLSDRGYTF,TGTGCCAGCAGTTTATCGGACAGGGGCTACACCTTC
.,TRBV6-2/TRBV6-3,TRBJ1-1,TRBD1,CASSYAQGSTEAFF,TGTGCCAGCAGTTACGCACAGGGGAGCACTGAAGCTTTCTTT
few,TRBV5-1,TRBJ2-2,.,CASVDSIESGELFF,TGCGCCAGCGTTGACAGCATCGAGAGCGGGGAGCTGTTTTTT
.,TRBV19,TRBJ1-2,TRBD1,CASSIGQGDYGYTF,TGTGCCAGTAGTATCGGACAGGGAGACTATGGCTACACCTTC
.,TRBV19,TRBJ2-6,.,CASSTSGSSGANVLTF,TGTGCCAGTAGTACCTCCGGGAGCTCTGGGGCCAACGTCCTGACTTTC
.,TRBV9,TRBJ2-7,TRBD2,CASSVRAGDSYEQYF,TGTGCCAGCAGCGTACGCGCGGGGGACTCCTACGAGCAGTACTTC
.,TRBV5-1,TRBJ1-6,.,CASSLAGTTNSPLHF,TGCGCCAGCAGCTTGGCGGGGACAACTAATTCACCCCTCCACTTT
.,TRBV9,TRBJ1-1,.,CASSVAPRGNTEAFF,TGTGCCAGCAGCGTAGCCCCCAGGGGGAACACTGAAGCTTTCTTT
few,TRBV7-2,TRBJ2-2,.,CASSLTGNDGTGELFF,TGTGCCAGCAGCTTAACCGGGAACGACGGCACCGGGGAGCTGTTTTTT
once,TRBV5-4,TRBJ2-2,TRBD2,CASSLTSGMSTGELFF,TGTGCCAGCAGCTTGACTAGCGGAATGAGCACCGGGGAGCTGTTTTTT
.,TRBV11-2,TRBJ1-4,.,CASSLGRVGEKLFF,TGTGCCAGCAGCTTAGGGAGGGTGGGCGAAAAACTGTTTTTT
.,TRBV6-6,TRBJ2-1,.,CASSPGTSLNEQFF,TGTGCCAGCAGCCCCGGGACATCCCTCAATGAGCAGTTCTTC
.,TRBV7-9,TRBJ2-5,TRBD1,CASSPDRVETQYF,TGTGCCAGCAGCCCCGACAGGGTTGAGACCCAGTACTTC
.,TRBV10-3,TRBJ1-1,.,CAISEKQGNTEAFF,TGTGCCATCAGTGAAAAACAGGGGAACACTGAAGCTTTCTTT
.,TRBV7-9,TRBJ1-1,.,CASSQPGPNTEAFF,TGTGCCAGCAGCCAGCCAGGGCCGAACACTGAAGCTTTCTTT
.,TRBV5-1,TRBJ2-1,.,CASSLSVPGGNEQFF,TGCGCCAGCAGCTTGTCGGTTCCAGGTGGGAATGAGCAGTTCTTC
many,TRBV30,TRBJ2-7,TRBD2,CAWSVAGTGTSGSYEQYF,TGTGCCTGGAGTGTAGCGGGGACCGGGACTAGCGGCTCCTACGAGCAGTACTTC
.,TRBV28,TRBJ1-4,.,CASSGLSEKLFF,TGTGCCAGCAGTGGCTTATCTGAAAAACTGTTTTTT
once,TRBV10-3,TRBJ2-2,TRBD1,CATGTGNTGELFF,TGTGCCACCGGGACAGGGAACACCGGGGAGCTGTTTTTT
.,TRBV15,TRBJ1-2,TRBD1,CATSRDRGLIYGYTF,TGTGCCACCAGCAGGGACAGGGGGCTTATCTATGGCTACACCTTC
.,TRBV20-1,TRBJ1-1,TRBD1,CSGNGQVEAFF,TGCAGTGGGAACGGACAGGTTGAAGCTTTCTTT